This T cell receptor beta chain was recorded in a study of blood T cell repertoires in COVID-19. TCRdb keeps only in-frame clones here, not all; method: immunoSEQ multiplex PCR. This table has 290,000 or so clones, approximately 86% appearing once. V gave up 5 bases and J gave up 5 bases, with 15 bases separating them. Germline V gene data show CDR1 as SNHLY and CDR2 as FYNNEI. The CDR3 covers 14 residues. This clonotype originated in a man aged 18 to 29 with active or convalescent COVID-19. V is TRBV2 and J is TRBJ2-5, with D possibly being TRBD1 (5 bases). The sample consisted of peripheral blood. Here the CDR3 reads CASSPLGQGETQYF. In DNA, the CDR3 is TGTGCCAGCAGTCCTCTCGGGCAGGGCGAGACCCAGTACTTC. Based on the CDR3 plus reference TRBV2 and TRBJ2-5, the full variable domain is EPEVTQTPSHQVTQMGQEVILRCVPISNHLYFYWYRQILGQKVEFLVSFYNNEISEKSEIFDDQFSVERPDGSNFTLKIRSTKLEDSAMYFCASSPLGQGETQYFGPGTRLLVL.